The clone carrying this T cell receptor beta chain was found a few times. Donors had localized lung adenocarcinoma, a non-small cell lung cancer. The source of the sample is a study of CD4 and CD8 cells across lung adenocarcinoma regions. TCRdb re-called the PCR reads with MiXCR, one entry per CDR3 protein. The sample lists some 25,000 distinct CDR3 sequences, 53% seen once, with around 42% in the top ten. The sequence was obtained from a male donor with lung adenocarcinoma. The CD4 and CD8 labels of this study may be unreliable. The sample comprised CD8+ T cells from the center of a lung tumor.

The chain's CDR3 is CASSPPPDTQYF. CDR3 nucleotides: TGTGCCAGCAGTCCCCCCCCGGATACGCAGTATTTT. The V and J genes are TRBV6-1 and TRBJ2-3; no clear D. Germline lookup yields CDR1 MNHNS and CDR2 SASEGT. Between the trimmed V and J ends, which lost 5 bases and 6 bases, there was a span of 9 bases. The CDR3 contains 12 residues.